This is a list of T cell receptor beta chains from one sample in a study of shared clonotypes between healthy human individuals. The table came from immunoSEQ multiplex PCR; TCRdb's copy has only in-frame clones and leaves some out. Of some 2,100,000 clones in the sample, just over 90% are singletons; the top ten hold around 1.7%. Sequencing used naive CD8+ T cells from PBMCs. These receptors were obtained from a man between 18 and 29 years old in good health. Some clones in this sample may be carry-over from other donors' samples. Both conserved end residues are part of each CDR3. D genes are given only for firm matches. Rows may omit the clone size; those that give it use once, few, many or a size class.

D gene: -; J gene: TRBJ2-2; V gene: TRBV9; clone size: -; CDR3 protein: CASSVGHGELFF; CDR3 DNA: TGTGCCAGCAGCGTAGGGCACGGGGAGCTGTTTTTT
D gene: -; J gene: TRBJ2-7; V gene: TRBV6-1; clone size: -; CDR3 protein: CASSERQDYEQYF; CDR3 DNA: TGTGCCAGCAGTGAACGACAGGACTACGAGCAGTACTTC
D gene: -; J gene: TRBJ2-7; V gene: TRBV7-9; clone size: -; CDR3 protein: CASSRTGTGYEQYF; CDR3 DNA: TGTGCCAGCAGCCGGACCGGGACGGGCTACGAGCAGTACTTC
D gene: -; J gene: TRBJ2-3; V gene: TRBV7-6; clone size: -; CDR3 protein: CASSNLEGGTDTQYF; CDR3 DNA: TGTGCCAGCAGCAACTTGGAGGGCGGCACAGATACGCAGTATTTT
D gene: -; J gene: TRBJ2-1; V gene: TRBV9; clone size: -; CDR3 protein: CASSVGGSVGGEQFF; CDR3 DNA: TGTGCCAGCAGCGTAGGAGGTAGCGTTGGGGGGGAGCAGTTCTTC
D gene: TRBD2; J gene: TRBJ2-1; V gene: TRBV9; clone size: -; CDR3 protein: CASSDGLARGYNEQFF; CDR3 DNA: TGTGCCAGCAGCGATGGACTAGCCCGGGGGTACAATGAGCAGTTCTTC
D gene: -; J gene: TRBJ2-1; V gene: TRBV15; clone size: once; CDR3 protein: CATAGARYNEQFF; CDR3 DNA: TGTGCCACCGCCGGGGCTAGATACAATGAGCAGTTCTTC
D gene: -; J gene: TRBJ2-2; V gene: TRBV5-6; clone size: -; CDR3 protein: CASSSGPKFGTGELFF; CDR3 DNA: TGTGCCAGCAGCTCGGGACCGAAATTTGGAACCGGGGAGCTGTTTTTT
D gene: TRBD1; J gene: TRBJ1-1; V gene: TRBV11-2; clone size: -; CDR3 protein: CASSFFPRTGANTEAFF; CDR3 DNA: TGTGCCAGCAGCTTTTTCCCCCGGACAGGCGCGAACACTGAAGCTTTCTTT
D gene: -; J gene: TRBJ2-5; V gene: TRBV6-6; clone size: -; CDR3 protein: CASSYFLGDYQETQYF; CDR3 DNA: TGTGCCAGCAGTTACTTCTTAGGGGACTACCAAGAGACCCAGTACTTC
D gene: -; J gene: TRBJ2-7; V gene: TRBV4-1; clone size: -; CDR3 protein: CASSQDGGLFYEQYF; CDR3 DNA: TGCGCCAGCAGCCAAGATGGGGGACTTTTCTACGAGCAGTACTTC
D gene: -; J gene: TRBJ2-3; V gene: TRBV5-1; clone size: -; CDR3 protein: CASSFWGRESLDTQYF; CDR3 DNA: TGCGCCAGCAGCTTTTGGGGACGGGAGAGTCTAGATACGCAGTATTTT
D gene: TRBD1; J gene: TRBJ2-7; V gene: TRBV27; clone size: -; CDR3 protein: CASSWGTGRYYEQYF; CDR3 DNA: TGTGCCAGCAGTTGGGGGACAGGGCGATACTACGAGCAGTACTTC
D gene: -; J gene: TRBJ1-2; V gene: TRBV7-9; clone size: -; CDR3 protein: CASSLAGPFGYTF; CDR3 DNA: TGTGCCAGCAGCTTAGCGGGGCCTTTTGGCTACACCTTC
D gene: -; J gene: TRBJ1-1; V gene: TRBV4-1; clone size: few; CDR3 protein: CASSQDTGVVTEAFF; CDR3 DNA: TGCGCCAGCAGCCAAGACACGGGAGTTGTCACTGAAGCTTTCTTT
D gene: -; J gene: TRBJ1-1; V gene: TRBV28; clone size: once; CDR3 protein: CASSLFGVRTDAEAFF; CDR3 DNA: TGTGCCAGCAGTTTATTCGGTGTCCGGACAGACGCTGAAGCTTTCTTT
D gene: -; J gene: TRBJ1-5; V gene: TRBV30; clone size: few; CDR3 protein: CAWTSPHSYQPQHF; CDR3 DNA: TGTGCCTGGACTTCCCCTCACAGTTATCAGCCCCAGCATTTT
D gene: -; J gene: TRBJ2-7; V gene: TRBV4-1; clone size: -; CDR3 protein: CASSQEGPDEQYF; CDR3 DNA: TGCGCCAGCAGCCAAGAAGGCCCTGACGAGCAGTACTTC
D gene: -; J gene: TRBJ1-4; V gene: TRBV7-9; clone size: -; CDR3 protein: CASSLAPATNEKLFF; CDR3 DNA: TGTGCCAGCAGCTTAGCACCCGCAACTAATGAAAAACTGTTTTTT
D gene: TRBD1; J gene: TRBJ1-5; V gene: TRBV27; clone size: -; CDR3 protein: CASSLHRDSVLPQHF; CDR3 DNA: TGTGCCAGCAGTCTTCACCGGGACAGCGTATTGCCCCAGCATTTT
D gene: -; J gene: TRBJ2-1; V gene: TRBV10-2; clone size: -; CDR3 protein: CASSDRGEQFF; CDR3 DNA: TGCGCCAGCAGTGATAGGGGTGAGCAGTTCTTC
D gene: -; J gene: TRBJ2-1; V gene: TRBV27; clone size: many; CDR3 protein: CASSPGTFEQFF; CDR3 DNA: TGTGCCAGCAGTCCGGGGACTTTTGAGCAGTTCTTC
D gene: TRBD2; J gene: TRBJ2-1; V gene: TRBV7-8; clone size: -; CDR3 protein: CASSLGPPGLAAYNEQFF; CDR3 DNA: TGTGCCAGCAGCTTAGGGCCACCGGGACTAGCGGCCTACAATGAGCAGTTCTTC
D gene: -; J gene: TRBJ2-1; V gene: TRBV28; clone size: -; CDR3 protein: CASSFLGPAYNEQFF; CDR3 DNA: TGTGCCAGCAGTTTTCTGGGACCGGCTTACAATGAGCAGTTCTTC
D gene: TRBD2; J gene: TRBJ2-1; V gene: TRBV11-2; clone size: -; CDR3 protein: CASSLISGSYNEQFF; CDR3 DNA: TGTGCCAGCAGCTTAATTAGCGGGTCCTACAATGAGCAGTTCTTC
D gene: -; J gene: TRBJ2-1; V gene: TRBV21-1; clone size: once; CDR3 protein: CASKRASPSYNEQFF; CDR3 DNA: TGTGCCAGCAAAAGGGCTAGCCCCTCCTACAATGAGCAGTTCTTC
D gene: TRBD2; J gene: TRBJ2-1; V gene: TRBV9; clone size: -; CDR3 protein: CASSSPRGSGSDNEQFF; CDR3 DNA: TGTGCCAGCAGCTCCCCCAGAGGGAGCGGGAGCGACAATGAGCAGTTCTTC
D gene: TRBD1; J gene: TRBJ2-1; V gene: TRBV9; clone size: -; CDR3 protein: CASSITGETYNEQFF; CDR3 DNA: TGTGCCAGCAGCATAACAGGGGAAACCTACAATGAGCAGTTCTTC
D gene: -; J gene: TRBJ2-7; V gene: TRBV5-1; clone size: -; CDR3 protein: CASSLGLSAGPVFYEQYF; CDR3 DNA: TGCGCCAGCAGCTTGGGGCTGTCCGCGGGACCGGTTTTCTACGAGCAGTACTTC
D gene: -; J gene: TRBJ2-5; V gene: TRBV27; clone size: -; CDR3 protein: CASSSRLDGGETQYF; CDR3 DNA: TGTGCCAGCAGCTCCAGGTTGGACGGAGGGGAGACCCAGTACTTC
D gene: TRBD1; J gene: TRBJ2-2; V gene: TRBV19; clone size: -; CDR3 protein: CASSATGATGELFF; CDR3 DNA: TGTGCCAGTAGTGCAACAGGGGCTACCGGGGAGCTGTTTTTT
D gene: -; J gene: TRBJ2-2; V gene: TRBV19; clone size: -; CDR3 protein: CASEGGRTGELFF; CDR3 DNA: TGTGCCAGTGAGGGGGGTCGGACCGGGGAGCTGTTTTTT
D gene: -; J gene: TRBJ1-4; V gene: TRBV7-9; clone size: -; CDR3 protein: CASSFGSEGPDEKLFF; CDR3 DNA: TGTGCCAGCAGCTTTGGGTCAGAGGGGCCCGATGAAAAACTGTTTTTT
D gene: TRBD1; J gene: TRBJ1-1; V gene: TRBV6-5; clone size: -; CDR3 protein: CASSYRTGRNTEAFF; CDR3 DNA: TGTGCCAGCAGTTACCGGACAGGTCGGAACACTGAAGCTTTCTTT
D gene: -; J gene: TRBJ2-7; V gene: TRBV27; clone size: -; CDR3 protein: CASGERHLSYEQYF; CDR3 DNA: TGTGCCAGCGGGGAGAGGCACTTATCCTACGAGCAGTACTTC
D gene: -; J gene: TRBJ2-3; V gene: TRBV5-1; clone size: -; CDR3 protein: CASSLNSGPTDTQYF; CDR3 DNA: TGCGCCAGCAGCTTGAACAGCGGGCCGACAGATACGCAGTATTTT
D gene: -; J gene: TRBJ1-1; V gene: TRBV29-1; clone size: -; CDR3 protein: CSVEEGGAGTEAFF; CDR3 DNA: TGCAGCGTTGAAGAGGGGGGGGCCGGGACTGAAGCTTTCTTT
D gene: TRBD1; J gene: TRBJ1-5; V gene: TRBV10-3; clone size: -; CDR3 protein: CAISDYLDRGPNQPQHF; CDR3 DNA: TGTGCCATCAGTGACTACCTAGACAGGGGGCCGAATCAGCCCCAGCATTTT
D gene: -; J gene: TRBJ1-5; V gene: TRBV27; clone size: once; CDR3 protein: CASSHGVGSPQHF; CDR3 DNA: TGTGCCAGCAGTCACGGGGTTGGGTCGCCCCAGCATTTT
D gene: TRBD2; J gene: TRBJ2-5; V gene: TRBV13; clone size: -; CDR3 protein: CASSPAGAGGEETQYF; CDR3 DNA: TGTGCCAGCAGCCCGGCAGGAGCGGGAGGCGAAGAGACCCAGTACTTC